This TCR beta chain was retrieved from a study of shared clonotypes between healthy human individuals. Study-wide background: Each donor's CD8 memory used one plate, CD8 naive two, each CD4 subset three.

V shed 7 bases, J shed 3 bases, and the junction held 14 bases outside the gene matches. The CDR3 is made up of 16 amino acids. Germline CDR1 is MNHEY and CDR2 is SMNVEV (reference sequence). Worth noting for this clone: Its cognate antigen is unknown.

Study results and limitations: Memory subsets generally showed lower estimated richness than naive subsets.

Sequenced by immunoSEQ multiplex PCR; TCRdb stores in-frame clones only, minus some. The sample yields about 680,000 clones, more than 70% seen once. Among the donors, all were Caucasian adults who lived in Nashville, Tennessee. The sequence came from a woman aged 30 to 39 in good health. Sequenced sample: memory CD4+ T cells sorted from blood. Subset: CD45RA-negative fraction. The chain employs TRBV27 and TRBJ1-1; 7 bases agree with TRBD1. This CDR3 reads CASTSGPGQRDTEAFF. CDR3 bases: TGTGCCAGCACATCCGGCCCGGGACAGCGGGACACTGAAGCTTTCTTT.